A selection of T cell receptor beta chains follows, all from one sample in a study of T-cell reconstitution after alpha-beta-depleted transplantation in children. TCRdb re-analysed the PCR reads in MiXCR, keeping a single row per CDR3 protein. The sample holds around 420,000 distinct CDR3 sequences, 15% to 20% seen once. This specimen consisted of PBMCs, mostly from graft donor cells, obtained 360 days after TCRalphabeta/CD19-depleted stem cell transplant. The receptors here all came from a boy in the first two years of life who had a stem cell transplant for Wiskott-Aldrich syndrome, so the T cells may come from the graft donor. Both conserved end residues are part of each CDR3. The D gene is left open where the match is weak. A clone size is listed for some rows: how often the clone was seen (once, few, many), or a class if it is expanded.

clone size: NA
V gene: TRBV4-1
D gene: NA
CDR3 length: 16
J gene: TRBJ2-7
CDR3 protein: CASSQEGLEEHYEQYF
CDR3 DNA: TGCGCCAGCAGCCAAGAGGGCTTGGAGGAGCACTACGAGCAGTACTTC

clone size: few
V gene: TRBV29-1
D gene: NA
CDR3 length: 13
J gene: TRBJ2-3
CDR3 protein: CSVEWSPTDTQYF
CDR3 DNA: TGCAGCGTTGAGTGGTCTCCCACAGATACGCAGTATTTT

clone size: few
V gene: TRBV7-8
D gene: TRBD2
CDR3 length: 17
J gene: TRBJ2-1
CDR3 protein: CASSPPPGTSEASEQFF
CDR3 DNA: TGTGCCAGCAGCCCACCCCCCGGGACTAGCGAGGCGAGTGAGCAGTTCTTC

clone size: few
V gene: TRBV7-2
D gene: NA
CDR3 length: 14
J gene: TRBJ1-2
CDR3 protein: CASSLRSRRWGYTF
CDR3 DNA: TGTGCCAGCAGCTTACGATCCCGGCGGTGGGGCTACACCTTC

clone size: NA
V gene: TRBV12-3/TRBV12-4
D gene: NA
CDR3 length: 14
J gene: TRBJ2-5
CDR3 protein: CASSLRQALETQYF
CDR3 DNA: TGTGCCAGCAGCCTACGACAGGCGTTAGAGACCCAGTACTTC

clone size: many
V gene: TRBV20-1
D gene: NA
CDR3 length: 15
J gene: TRBJ2-3
CDR3 protein: CSAHKKRGVGDTQYF
CDR3 DNA: TGCAGTGCCCATAAAAAAAGGGGGGTAGGGGATACGCAGTATTTT

clone size: few
V gene: TRBV7-8
D gene: NA
CDR3 length: 15
J gene: TRBJ2-3
CDR3 protein: CASSLAPGIYNTQYF
CDR3 DNA: TGTGCCAGCAGCTTAGCGCCGGGAATTTATAATACGCAGTATTTT

clone size: NA
V gene: TRBV7-6
D gene: NA
CDR3 length: 16
J gene: TRBJ2-5
CDR3 protein: CASSLTIGGGRETQYF
CDR3 DNA: TGTGCCAGCAGCTTAACAATTGGGGGGGGCCGCGAGACCCAGTACTTC

clone size: few
V gene: TRBV6-1
D gene: NA
CDR3 length: 14
J gene: TRBJ1-4
CDR3 protein: CASSAGRANEKLFF
CDR3 DNA: TGTGCCAGCAGTGCGGGCAGAGCTAATGAAAAACTGTTTTTT

clone size: few
V gene: TRBV12-3/TRBV12-4
D gene: TRBD2
CDR3 length: 16
J gene: TRBJ2-5
CDR3 protein: CASSPARTSGGETQYF
CDR3 DNA: TGTGCCAGCAGTCCAGCCCGGACTAGCGGGGGAGAGACCCAGTACTTC

clone size: NA
V gene: TRBV29-1
D gene: NA
CDR3 length: 13
J gene: TRBJ1-1
CDR3 protein: CSVRMTANTEAFF
CDR3 DNA: TGCAGCGTTCGAATGACGGCGAACACTGAAGCTTTCTTT

clone size: NA
V gene: TRBV11-2
D gene: NA
CDR3 length: 15
J gene: TRBJ2-3
CDR3 protein: CASSSPQTSTDTQYF
CDR3 DNA: TGTGCCAGCAGCTCGCCACAGACCAGCACAGATACGCAGTATTTT

clone size: NA
V gene: TRBV5-1
D gene: TRBD2
CDR3 length: 18
J gene: TRBJ2-1
CDR3 protein: CASSMDGTSGLPYNEQFF
CDR3 DNA: TGCGCCAGCAGCATGGACGGGACTAGCGGGCTCCCCTACAATGAGCAGTTCTTC

clone size: few
V gene: TRBV7-2
D gene: TRBD2
CDR3 length: 17
J gene: TRBJ2-7
CDR3 protein: CASSLVLAGAVPYEQYF
CDR3 DNA: TGTGCCAGCAGCTTAGTGCTAGCGGGAGCCGTACCCTACGAGCAGTACTTC

clone size: NA
V gene: TRBV10-2
D gene: NA
CDR3 length: 12
J gene: TRBJ1-2
CDR3 protein: CASSGGPIVDTF
CDR3 DNA: TGCGCCAGCAGTGGGGGTCCAATCGTCGACACCTTC

clone size: NA
V gene: TRBV7-9
D gene: TRBD1
CDR3 length: 16
J gene: TRBJ1-3
CDR3 protein: CASSLGGGATGNTIYF
CDR3 DNA: TGTGCCAGCAGCTTAGGAGGGGGCGCTACTGGAAACACCATATATTTT

clone size: NA
V gene: TRBV12-3/TRBV12-4
D gene: NA
CDR3 length: 15
J gene: TRBJ2-3
CDR3 protein: CASSWKARTTDTQYF
CDR3 DNA: TGTGCCAGCAGTTGGAAGGCTAGAACGACAGATACGCAGTATTTT

clone size: NA
V gene: TRBV4-1
D gene: NA
CDR3 length: 15
J gene: TRBJ2-5
CDR3 protein: CASSQGLLYQETQYF
CDR3 DNA: TGCGCCAGCAGCCAAGGGCTTCTGTACCAAGAGACCCAGTACTTC

clone size: NA
V gene: TRBV7-2
D gene: NA
CDR3 length: 16
J gene: TRBJ2-1
CDR3 protein: CASSSRLVYLVYEQFF
CDR3 DNA: TGTGCCAGCAGCTCCCGCCTTGTGTACCTAGTTTATGAGCAGTTCTTC

clone size: few
V gene: TRBV12-3/TRBV12-4
D gene: NA
CDR3 length: 15
J gene: TRBJ2-7
CDR3 protein: CASSPEQARSYEQYF
CDR3 DNA: TGTGCCAGCAGTCCGGAACAAGCCCGTTCCTACGAGCAGTACTTC

clone size: few
V gene: TRBV5-6
D gene: NA
CDR3 length: 16
J gene: TRBJ2-3
CDR3 protein: CASSLLTSSSTDTQYF
CDR3 DNA: TGTGCCAGCAGCTTGCTAACTAGCAGTAGCACAGATACGCAGTATTTT

clone size: few
V gene: TRBV11-2
D gene: TRBD2
CDR3 length: 19
J gene: TRBJ2-7
CDR3 protein: CASSPRPGTSGRNSYEQYF
CDR3 DNA: TGTGCCAGCAGCCCACGCCCCGGGACTAGCGGGAGGAATTCCTACGAGCAGTACTTC

clone size: NA
V gene: TRBV10-3
D gene: NA
CDR3 length: 13
J gene: TRBJ2-3
CDR3 protein: CAISDGLADTQYF
CDR3 DNA: TGTGCCATCAGTGACGGGCTAGCAGATACGCAGTATTTT

clone size: few
V gene: TRBV5-1
D gene: NA
CDR3 length: 12
J gene: TRBJ2-1
CDR3 protein: CASSFHDNEQFF
CDR3 DNA: TGCGCCAGCAGCTTTCACGACAATGAGCAGTTCTTC

clone size: once
V gene: TRBV10-3
D gene: TRBD2
CDR3 length: 17
J gene: TRBJ2-3
CDR3 protein: CAISDPVAGRRGDTQYF
CDR3 DNA: TGTGCCATCAGTGATCCCGTAGCGGGTCGGAGGGGAGATACGCAGTATTTT

clone size: few
V gene: TRBV20-1
D gene: TRBD1
CDR3 length: 15
J gene: TRBJ2-3
CDR3 protein: CSARALAGGTDTQYF
CDR3 DNA: TGCAGTGCTAGAGCTTTGGCAGGGGGTACAGATACGCAGTATTTT

clone size: NA
V gene: TRBV7-6
D gene: NA
CDR3 length: 13
J gene: TRBJ2-3
CDR3 protein: CASSSLHTDTQYF
CDR3 DNA: TGTGCCAGCAGCTCCCTCCACACAGATACGCAGTATTTT

clone size: NA
V gene: TRBV11-2
D gene: TRBD2
CDR3 length: 13
J gene: TRBJ2-1
CDR3 protein: CASSLDWGGRQFF
CDR3 DNA: TGTGCCAGCAGCTTAGATTGGGGGGGTCGGCAGTTCTTC

clone size: few
V gene: TRBV28
D gene: TRBD1
CDR3 length: 14
J gene: TRBJ2-7
CDR3 protein: CASNLQGARYEQYF
CDR3 DNA: TGTGCCAGCAATCTACAGGGGGCAAGGTACGAGCAGTACTTC

clone size: few
V gene: TRBV12-3/TRBV12-4
D gene: TRBD1
CDR3 length: 15
J gene: TRBJ1-4
CDR3 protein: CASSGTGGFGEKLFF
CDR3 DNA: TGTGCCAGCAGCGGTACAGGGGGCTTCGGGGAAAAACTGTTTTTT

clone size: few
V gene: TRBV20-1
D gene: NA
CDR3 length: 16
J gene: TRBJ2-5
CDR3 protein: CSARGGRASTGETQYF
CDR3 DNA: TGCAGTGCTAGAGGGGGACGGGCTTCCACGGGAGAGACCCAGTACTTC

clone size: few
V gene: TRBV5-1
D gene: NA
CDR3 length: 15
J gene: TRBJ2-2
CDR3 protein: CASSPHKGDTGELFF
CDR3 DNA: TGCGCCAGCAGCCCTCATAAGGGGGACACCGGGGAGCTGTTTTTT

clone size: few
V gene: TRBV27
D gene: NA
CDR3 length: 15
J gene: TRBJ2-6
CDR3 protein: CASRTMSAGANVLTF
CDR3 DNA: TGTGCCAGCAGGACGATGAGTGCTGGGGCCAACGTCCTGACTTTC

clone size: NA
V gene: TRBV18
D gene: TRBD2
CDR3 length: 18
J gene: TRBJ2-1
CDR3 protein: CASSPQILAGPSYNEQFF
CDR3 DNA: TGTGCCAGCTCACCCCAAATTCTAGCGGGACCGTCCTACAATGAGCAGTTCTTC

clone size: few
V gene: TRBV24-1
D gene: TRBD1
CDR3 length: 18
J gene: TRBJ2-1
CDR3 protein: CATSDHIRDRGSYNEQFF
CDR3 DNA: TGTGCCACCAGTGATCATATCCGGGACAGGGGCTCCTACAATGAGCAGTTCTTC

clone size: few
V gene: TRBV4-2
D gene: NA
CDR3 length: 15
J gene: TRBJ2-7
CDR3 protein: CASSQALAGNYEQYF
CDR3 DNA: TGTGCCAGCAGCCAAGCTTTGGCAGGAAACTACGAGCAGTACTTC

clone size: NA
V gene: TRBV7-2
D gene: TRBD1
CDR3 length: 14
J gene: TRBJ1-1
CDR3 protein: CASSLHRGPVEVFF
CDR3 DNA: TGTGCCAGCAGCTTACACAGGGGGCCGGTCGAGGTTTTCTTT